This T cell receptor beta chain was captured by sequencing in a study of blood T cell repertoires in COVID-19. Across the study: Both acute and convalescent COVID-19 samples were obtained from the United States, Italy and Spain. The cDNA or gDNA used as material had been derived from T cells, B-cell-depleted T cells, or PBMCs.

Original data processing: The authors estimated nucleated cell counts from reference gene primer amplification. This table comes from immunoSEQ multiplex PCR, and its TCRdb copy is limited to in-frame clones, with some not included. V, J and clone size are taken as reported in that table, and D and trimming were inferred from the DNA itself. Counted here are about 250,000 clones, roughly 85% occurring once; the ten biggest clones make up approximately 5%. The CDR3 spans 13 residues. V lost 6 bases to trimming and J lost 7 bases, with 13 bases between them. Germline V gives CDR1 KGHSH, CDR2 LQKENI. The source of this sequence is a man aged 50 to 60 with active or convalescent COVID-19. Sequenced: peripheral blood. The V gene is TRBV18, the J gene TRBJ1-5; tentatively, D is TRBD1 (5 bases). For the CDR3, the DNA is TGTGCCAGCTCCCCGGGGGGACGACAGCCCCAGCATTTT. This translates into CASSPGGRQPQHF.